These 22 T cell receptor beta chains were all obtained from the same sample, sequenced in a study of blood T cell repertoires in COVID-19. Sequenced by immunoSEQ multiplex PCR; TCRdb stores in-frame clones only, minus some. This table has 450,000 to 500,000 clones, over 75% appearing once. The specimen sequenced was peripheral blood. Receptors were obtained from a human donor in a cohort sampled during active COVID-19.

This chain connects TRBV28 to TRBJ2-1; possible D gene TRBD2, 6 bases. Germline assignment: CDR1 MDHEN and CDR2 SYDVKM. The V end lost 5 bases, the J end lost 4 bases, and 18 bases lay between the germline ends. There are 16 residues in the CDR3. CDR3 residues: CASSGTGLGVYNEQFF. DNA of the CDR3: TGTGCCAGCAGTGGGACGGGACTTGGGGTTTACAATGAGCAGTTCTTC.

The chain employs TRBV4-2 and TRBJ2-7, with D perhaps matching TRBD2 (5 bases). This CDR3 contains 17 residues. V shed 4 bases and J shed 0 bases, with 19 bases lying between them. In germline, CDR1 is LGHNA, CDR2 YNFKEQ. The CDR3 DNA is TGTGCCAGCAGCCGCAATCTAGCCGGAACTATCTCCTACGAGCAGTACTTC. Translating it yields CASSRNLAGTISYEQYF.

In regard to this clone: Relative to the germline gene, one junction end is altered; a read error may explain this. The CDR3 nucleotides read TGTGCCAGCAGTGCCGGGACAGGGGGCCTCGACTTC. This codes for CASSAGTGGLDF. The chain recombines TRBV28 with TRBJ2-7; 12 bases are a match to TRBD1. Germline lookup yields CDR1 MDHEN and CDR2 SYDVKM. This CDR3 is built from 12 residues.

This sequence joins TRBV19 and TRBJ2-7; 7 bases agree with TRBD1. This CDR3 has 14 amino acids. Per the germline V gene, CDR1 is LNHDA and CDR2 is SQIVND (reference sequence). V gave up 2 bases and J gave up 2 bases; unmatched junction bases: 3. DNA for the CDR3: TGTGCCAGTAGTATAAGGGACAGCACCTACGAGCAGTACTTC. Translation gives CASSIRDSTYEQYF.

The chain recombines TRBV6-5 with TRBJ1-5; unclear D gene. With 6 bases removed from V and 5 bases from J, the gap between germline ends came to 8 bases. The CDR3 consists of 12 residues. The germline V gene has CDR1 MNHEY and CDR2 SVGAGI. The CDR3 is CASRRHDQPQHF. CDR3 nucleotides: TGTGCCAGCAGACGACACGATCAGCCCCAGCATTTT.

The chain couples TRBV19 to TRBJ1-6, with TRBD1 identical over 8 bases. There are 13 residues in the CDR3. V lost 9 bases and J lost 6; bases outside the gene matches: 4. CDR1 LNHDA and CDR2 SQIVND come from the germline V gene (reference sequence). CDR3 residues: CASRDRLNSPLHF. In DNA, the CDR3 is TGTGCCAGCCGGGACAGGCTTAATTCACCCCTCCACTTT.

This clone was seen many times. The rearrangement uses TRBV4-2 and TRBJ1-3, with 12 bases aligning to TRBD1. J was trimmed by 2 bases and V by 1 base; bases with no gene match: 3. This CDR3 is 17 amino acids long. Germline V CDR1 and CDR2: LGHNA, YNFKEQ. CDR3 sequence reads: CASSQAWDRGPGNTIYF. The DNA of the CDR3 is TGTGCCAGCAGCCAAGCCTGGGACAGGGGGCCTGGAAACACCATATATTTT.

CDR3 in DNA: TGTGCCAGCTTACGGACAGGGGGAGTCGTCGAGCAGTACTTC. It codes for CASLRTGGVVEQYF. The V gene is TRBV2, the J gene TRBJ2-7, with 10 bases that match TRBD1. The CDR3 runs 14 residues. V was clipped by 8 bases and J by 6 bases; unmatched bases: 10. Germline CDR1 SNHLY, CDR2 FYNNEI.

The rearrangement links TRBV6-5 to TRBJ1-1, with TRBD1 matching 10 bases. J gave up 3 bases and V 6 bases, and 7 bases lay outside the gene matches. Germline CDR1 reads MNHEY; CDR2 reads SVGAGI. This CDR3 contains 15 residues. CDR3 sequence: CASSPRTGGHTEAFF. The CDR3 nucleotides read TGTGCCAGCAGCCCGCGGACAGGGGGGCACACTGAAGCTTTCTTT.

This chain uses TRBV29-1 with TRBJ2-7, with TRBD2 matching over 8 bases. Per the germline V gene, CDR1 is SQVTM and CDR2 is ANQGSEA. V gave up 4 bases and J gave up 6 bases; unmatched junction bases: 11. The CDR3 has 14 amino acids. In nucleotides, the CDR3 is TGCAGCGTTGCCGGGCTAGCGGGTGGGGGCGAGCAGTACTTC. Its protein is CSVAGLAGGGEQYF.

The chain has TRBV6-5 and TRBJ2-1; 7 nucleotides agree with TRBD1. The CDR3 spans 16 residues. Germline lookup yields CDR1 MNHEY and CDR2 SVGAGI. V gave up 3 bases and J gave up 2 bases; unmatched junction bases: 7. CDR3 amino acids: CASSYQPGQTYNEQFF. Written as DNA, the CDR3 is TGTGCCAGCAGTTATCAACCGGGACAGACCTACAATGAGCAGTTCTTC.

The chain combines TRBV7-9 with TRBJ1-5; 7 bases line up with TRBD1. The germline gives CDR1 SEHNR, CDR2 FQNEAQ (reference sequence). V lost 4 bases and J lost 0; bases outside the gene matches: 12. The CDR3 loop spans 18 amino acids. Here the CDR3 DNA reads TGTGCCAGCAGCTCAGGCCAGGGACAGCCAAATAGCAATCAGCCCCAGCATTTT. Residues: CASSSGQGQPNSNQPQHF.

This clone came up once. CDR3 sequence: CASSQGTGDYEQYF. The CDR3 nucleotides are TGCGCCAGCAGTCAAGGGACAGGGGATTACGAGCAGTACTTC. The chain recombines TRBV23-1 with TRBJ2-7; TRBD1 aligns across 10 bases. TRBV23-1 is treated as an ORF (open reading frame) with a function not yet certain. Trimming at V came to 2 bases and at J to 4 bases, leaving 2 bases not matched to a gene. CDR3 length equals 14 residues.

The chain recombines TRBV29-1 with TRBJ1-2; D call uncertain. Germline V gene lookup returns CDR1 SQVTM and CDR2 ANQGSEA. V lost 2 bases, J lost 6 bases, and 10 bases lay in between. This CDR3 region has 12 residues. Written as DNA, the CDR3 is TGCAGCGTTGAATGGGGAGGTGATGGCTACACCTTC. This sequence encodes CSVEWGGDGYTF.

This clone has more than one count but fewer than ten. The rearrangement joins TRBV5-4 to TRBJ2-1; TRBD1 might be the D (6 bases). The V gene's germline CDR1 is SGHNT and CDR2 YYREEE (reference sequence). This CDR3 comprises 14 residues. V was trimmed by 3 bases and J by 7 bases, leaving 14 bases between them. The CDR3 region has the DNA TGTGCCAGCAGCTCCCCAGAGGGGGTGAATGAGCAGTTCTTC. Translated, it gives CASSSPEGVNEQFF.

This chain connects TRBV6-2 or TRBV6-3 to TRBJ2-7; D may be TRBD1 (5 bases). CDR1 MNHEY and CDR2 SVGEGT come from the germline V gene. The CDR3 spans 15 residues. V was pared by 5 bases and J by 3 bases, with 17 bases between. The CDR3 loop is CASSPAAGHFYEQYF. The CDR3 DNA follows: TGTGCCAGCAGTCCCGCCGCAGGGCACTTCTACGAGCAGTACTTC.

V is TRBV7-2 and J is TRBJ2-3, with 9 bases fitting TRBD2. Germline values: CDR1 SGHTA, CDR2 FQGNSA. The CDR3 sequence is 17 residues long. J lost 5 bases, V lost 1 base, and 10 bases had no gene match. CDR3 protein: CASSLVRGGRAGDTQYF. CDR3 nucleotide sequence: TGTGCCAGCAGCTTAGTTCGAGGCGGGAGGGCAGGAGATACGCAGTATTTT.

This chain links TRBV12-3 or TRBV12-4 with TRBJ2-7; D is possibly TRBD2 (6 bases). V was clipped by 5 bases and J by 9 bases, with 17 bases between them. The CDR3 contains 13 residues. The DNA for the CDR3 is TGTGCCAGCAGTCCCACTAGCCTCTCGGGGCAGTACTTC. It codes for CASSPTSLSGQYF.

The chain carries TRBV18 and TRBJ2-7, with TRBD2 matching over 9 bases. CDR1 and CDR2 (germline): KGHSH, LQKENI. This CDR3 contains 16 residues. V lost 4 bases and J lost 1; bases outside the gene matches: 8. DNA of the CDR3: TGTGCCAGCTCACTAAGTAGCGGGGGATCTTCCTACGAGCAGTACTTC. It yields the protein CASSLSSGGSSYEQYF.

Regarding this clone: Within the sample, other DNA sequences also encode this same CDR3. The chain has TRBV19 and TRBJ2-7; D is perhaps TRBD1 (5 bases). Looked up from germline, CDR1 is LNHDA and CDR2 is SQIVND (reference sequence). The CDR3 loop spans 12 amino acids. V dropped 6 bases and J dropped 4 bases, with 10 bases sitting between them. This chain's CDR3 is CASSGSGYEQYF. As DNA, the CDR3 is TGTGCCAGTAGCGGATCAGGGTACGAGCAGTACTTC.

This chain joins TRBV28 and TRBJ2-5; 9 bases agree with TRBD2. Unmatched junction bases numbered 7, after V lost 4 bases and J lost 7 bases. The germline CDR1 and CDR2 sequences are MDHEN and SYDVKM. This CDR3 is 14 amino acids long. The CDR3 is CASSSVAGVGTQYF. The CDR3 bases are TGTGCCAGCAGTTCCGTAGCGGGAGTTGGGACCCAGTACTTC.

As DNA, the CDR3 is TGTGCCAGTAGTATAGATGGGCCCGTCGGATCACCCCTCCACTTT. Its protein is CASSIDGPVGSPLHF. V is TRBV19 and J is TRBJ1-6; D unresolved. The V gene lost 0 bases and the J gene lost 10 bases, with 13 bases spanning the gap. This CDR3 region has 15 residues. Per germline, CDR1 LNHDA and CDR2 SQIVND (reference sequence).